This TCR beta chain was identified in a study of T cells in Graves' hyperthyroidism and ophthalmopathy. This clonotype has a count of ten or more. The antigen is not known. Isolation of PBMCs was performed on 8.5 to 10 ml fresh peripheral blood. CDR1 and CDR2 from the germline V gene are MDHEN and SYDVKM. V dropped 3 bases and J dropped 0 bases, with 6 bases sitting between them. The CDR3 length is 14 residues. The TCR beta CDR3 regions underwent amplification using RNA transcripts as the source. HTBI primers were the set used in a first-round RT-PCR of the TCR CDR3. TCRdb analysed the multiplex PCR reads with MiXCR anew, one entry per CDR3 protein. Here the sample spans around 300,000 distinct CDR3 sequences, about 13% being singletons. Study observations and caveats: The model predicted ophthalmopathy a median around 6.5 months before onset. From stable hyperthyroidism, ophthalmopathy was set apart by a 13 V-J model. Most clonotypes that expanded in the thyroid above 0.001 also showed up in blood.

Sample: blood. The sequence was collected from a woman aged 40-49 years with Graves' hyperthyroidism. The genes are TRBV28 and TRBJ2-4; D gene unclear. For the CDR3, the DNA is TGTGCCAGCAGTTTCTCAGGAGCCAAAAACATTCAGTACTTC. Translated, it gives CASSFSGAKNIQYF.